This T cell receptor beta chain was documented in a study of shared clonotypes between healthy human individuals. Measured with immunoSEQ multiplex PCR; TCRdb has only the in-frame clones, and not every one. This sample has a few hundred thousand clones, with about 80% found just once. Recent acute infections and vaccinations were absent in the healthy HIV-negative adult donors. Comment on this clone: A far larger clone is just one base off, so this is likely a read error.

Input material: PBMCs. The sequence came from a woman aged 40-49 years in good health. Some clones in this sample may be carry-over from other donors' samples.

The CDR3: CSVPATGDIYYGHTF. CDR3 DNA: TGCAGCGTCCCTGCAACAGGGGACATCTACTATGGCCACACCTTC. The chain carries TRBV29-1 and TRBJ1-2, with 7 bases fitting TRBD1. The CDR3 runs 15 residues. Germline assignment: CDR1 SQVTM and CDR2 ANQGSEA.